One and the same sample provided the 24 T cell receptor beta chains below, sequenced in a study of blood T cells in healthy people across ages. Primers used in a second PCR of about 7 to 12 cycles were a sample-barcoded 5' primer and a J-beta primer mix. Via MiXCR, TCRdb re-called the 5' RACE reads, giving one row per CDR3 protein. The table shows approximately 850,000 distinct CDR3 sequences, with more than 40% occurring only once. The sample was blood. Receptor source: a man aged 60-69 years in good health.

The chain's CDR3 is CASSETPQGPKLGEQYF. CDR3 DNA sequence: TGTGCCAGCAGTGAAACCCCCCAGGGCCCAAAGCTGGGCGAGCAGTACTTC. V usage is TRBV6-1 and J usage is TRBJ2-7, with TRBD1 as a possible D gene (5 bases). Germline assignment: CDR1 MNHNS and CDR2 SASEGT. The V end lost 2 bases, the J end lost 6 bases, and 23 bases lay between the germline ends. The CDR3 is made up of 17 amino acids.

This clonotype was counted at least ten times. This CDR3 reads CSASYGPADTQYF. DNA of the CDR3: TGCAGTGCAAGCTACGGGCCGGCAGATACGCAGTATTTT. The chain links TRBV20-1 to TRBJ2-3; D is unresolved. In germline, CDR1 is DFQATT, CDR2 SNEGSKA (reference sequence). The CDR3 length is 13 residues. Trimming took off 6 bases at V and 4 bases at J, with 14 bases between the two ends.

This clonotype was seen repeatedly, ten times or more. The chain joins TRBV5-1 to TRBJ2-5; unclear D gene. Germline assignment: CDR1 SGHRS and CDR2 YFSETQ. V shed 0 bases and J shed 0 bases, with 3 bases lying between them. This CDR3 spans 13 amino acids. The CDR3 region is CASSLGNQETQYF. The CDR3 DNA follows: TGCGCCAGCAGCTTGGGTAACCAAGAGACCCAGTACTTC. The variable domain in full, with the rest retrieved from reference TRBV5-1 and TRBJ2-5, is KAGVTQTPRYLIKTRGQQVTLSCSPISGHRSVSWYQQTPGQGLQFLFEYFSETQRNKGNFPGRFSGRQFSNSRSEMNVSTLELGDSALYLCASSLGNQETQYFGPGTRLLVL.

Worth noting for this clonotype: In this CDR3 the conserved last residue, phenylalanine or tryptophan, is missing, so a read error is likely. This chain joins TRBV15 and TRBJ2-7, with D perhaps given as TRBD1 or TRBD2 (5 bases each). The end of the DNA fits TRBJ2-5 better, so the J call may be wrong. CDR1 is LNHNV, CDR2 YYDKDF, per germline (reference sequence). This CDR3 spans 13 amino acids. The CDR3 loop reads CATRTGTQETQYL. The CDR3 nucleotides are TGTGCCACCAGGACGGGGACCCAAGAGACCCAGTACTTA.

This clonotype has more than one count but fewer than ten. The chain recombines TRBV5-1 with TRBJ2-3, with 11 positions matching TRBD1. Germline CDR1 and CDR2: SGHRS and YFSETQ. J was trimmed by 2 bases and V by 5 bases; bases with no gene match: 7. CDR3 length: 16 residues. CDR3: CASRSWTGGPTDTQYF. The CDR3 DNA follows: TGCGCCAGCAGATCCTGGACAGGGGGCCCCACAGATACGCAGTATTTT.

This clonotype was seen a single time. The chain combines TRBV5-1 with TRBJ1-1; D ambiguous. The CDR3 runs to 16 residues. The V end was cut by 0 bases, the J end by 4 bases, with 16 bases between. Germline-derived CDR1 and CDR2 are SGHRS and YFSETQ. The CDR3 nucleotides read TGCGCCAGCAGCTTGGGGCAAAACAGAGATCGCACTGAAGCTTTCTTT. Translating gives CASSLGQNRDRTEAFF.

The CDR3, as DNA: TGTGCCAGCAGCTTAGCCGGGGGGGCTAGCACAGATACGCAGTATTTT. Its protein is CASSLAGGASTDTQYF. This chain links TRBV7-6 with TRBJ2-3; 8 nucleotides align to TRBD2. The CDR3 loop spans 16 amino acids. CDR1 SGHVS and CDR2 FNYEAQ come from the germline V gene. V shed 0 bases and J 0 bases; nucleotides not matched to a gene: 2.

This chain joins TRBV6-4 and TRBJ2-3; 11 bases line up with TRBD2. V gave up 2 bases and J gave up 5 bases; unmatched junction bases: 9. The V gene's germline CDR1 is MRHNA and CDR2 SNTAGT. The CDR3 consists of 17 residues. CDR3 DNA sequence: TGTGCCAGCAGTGACGGAATAGCGGGGGGGAATGGAGATACGCAGTATTTT. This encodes CASSDGIAGGNGDTQYF.

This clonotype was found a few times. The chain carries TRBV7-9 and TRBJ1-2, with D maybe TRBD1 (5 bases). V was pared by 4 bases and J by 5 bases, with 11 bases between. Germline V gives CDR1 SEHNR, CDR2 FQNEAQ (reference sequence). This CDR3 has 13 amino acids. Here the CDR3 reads CASSSDRLYGYTF. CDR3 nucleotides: TGTGCCAGCAGCTCCGACAGATTATATGGCTACACCTTC.

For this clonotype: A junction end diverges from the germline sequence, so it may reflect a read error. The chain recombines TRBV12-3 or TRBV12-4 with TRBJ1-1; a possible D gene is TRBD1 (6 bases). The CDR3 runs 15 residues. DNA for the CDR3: TGTGCCAGCAGAGGGACGGGACATAAGAACGCTGAAGCTTTCTTT. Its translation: CASRGTGHKNAEAFF.

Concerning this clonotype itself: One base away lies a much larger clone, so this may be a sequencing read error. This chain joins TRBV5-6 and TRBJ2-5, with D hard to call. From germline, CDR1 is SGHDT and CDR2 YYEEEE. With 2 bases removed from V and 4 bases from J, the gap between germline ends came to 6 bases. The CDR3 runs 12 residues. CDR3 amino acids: CASSLITETQYF. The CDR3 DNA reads TGTGCCAGCAGCTTAATTACAGAGACCCAGTACTTC.

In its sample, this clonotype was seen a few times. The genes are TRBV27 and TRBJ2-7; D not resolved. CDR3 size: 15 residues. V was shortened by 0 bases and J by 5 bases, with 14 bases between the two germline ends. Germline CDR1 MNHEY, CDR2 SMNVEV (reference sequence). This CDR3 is CASSLSDLPIHEQYF. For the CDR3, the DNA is TGTGCCAGCAGTTTATCGGACCTTCCCATCCACGAGCAGTACTTC.

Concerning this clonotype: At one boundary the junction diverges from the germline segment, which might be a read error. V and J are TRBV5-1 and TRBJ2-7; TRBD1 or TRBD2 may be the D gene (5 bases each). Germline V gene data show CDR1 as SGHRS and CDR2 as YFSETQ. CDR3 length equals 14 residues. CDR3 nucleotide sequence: TGCGCCAACAGCTCTAGGGGAGTCTCCTACGAGCAGTACTTC. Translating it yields CANSSRGVSYEQYF.

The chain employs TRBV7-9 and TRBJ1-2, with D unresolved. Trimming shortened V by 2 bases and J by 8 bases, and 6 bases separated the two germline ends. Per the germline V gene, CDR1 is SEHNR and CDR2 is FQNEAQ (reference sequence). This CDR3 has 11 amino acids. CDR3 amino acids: CASSLSLGYTF. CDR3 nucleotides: TGTGCCAGCAGCTTATCGCTAGGCTACACCTTC. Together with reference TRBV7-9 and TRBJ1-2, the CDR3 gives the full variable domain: DTGVSQNPRHKITKRGQNVTFRCDPISEHNRLYWYRQTLGQGPEFLTYFQNEAQLEKSRLLSDRFSAERPKGSFSTLEIQRTEQGDSAMYLCASSLSLGYTFGSGTRLTVV.

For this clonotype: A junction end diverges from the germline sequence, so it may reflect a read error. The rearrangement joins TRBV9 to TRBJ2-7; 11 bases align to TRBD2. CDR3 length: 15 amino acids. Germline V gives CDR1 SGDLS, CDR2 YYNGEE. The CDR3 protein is CTSSPRLAGYYEQYF. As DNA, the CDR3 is TGTACCAGCAGCCCGAGACTAGCGGGGTACTACGAGCAGTACTTC.

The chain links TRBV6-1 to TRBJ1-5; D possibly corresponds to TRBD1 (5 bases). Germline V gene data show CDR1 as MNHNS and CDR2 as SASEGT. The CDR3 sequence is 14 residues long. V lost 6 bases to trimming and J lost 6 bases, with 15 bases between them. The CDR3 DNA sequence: TGTGCCAGCAGCCGGGACTCTCCAATTCAGCCCCAGCATTTT. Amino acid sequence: CASSRDSPIQPQHF.

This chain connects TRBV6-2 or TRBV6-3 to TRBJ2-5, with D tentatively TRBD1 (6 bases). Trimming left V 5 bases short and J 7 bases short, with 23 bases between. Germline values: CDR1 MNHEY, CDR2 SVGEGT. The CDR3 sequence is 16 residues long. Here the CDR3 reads CASSLRGRGAPSTQYF. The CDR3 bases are TGTGCCAGCAGTCTCCGGGGCAGGGGAGCCCCCTCGACCCAGTACTTC.

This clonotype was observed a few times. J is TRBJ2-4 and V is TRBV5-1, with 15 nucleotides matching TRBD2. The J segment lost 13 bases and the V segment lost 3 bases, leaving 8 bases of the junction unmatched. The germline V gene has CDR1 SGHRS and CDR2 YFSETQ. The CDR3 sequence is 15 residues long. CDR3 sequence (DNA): TGCGCCAGCAGCTGGACTAGCGGGGGGGCGCGGGAGCAGTACTTC. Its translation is CASSWTSGGAREQYF.

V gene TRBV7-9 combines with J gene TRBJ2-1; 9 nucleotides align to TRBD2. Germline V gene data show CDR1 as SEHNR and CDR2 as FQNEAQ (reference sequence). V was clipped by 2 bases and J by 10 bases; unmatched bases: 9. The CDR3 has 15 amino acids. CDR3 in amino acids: CASSLSGGPFDEQFF. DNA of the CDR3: TGTGCCAGCAGCTTAAGCGGGGGGCCCTTTGACGAGCAGTTCTTC.

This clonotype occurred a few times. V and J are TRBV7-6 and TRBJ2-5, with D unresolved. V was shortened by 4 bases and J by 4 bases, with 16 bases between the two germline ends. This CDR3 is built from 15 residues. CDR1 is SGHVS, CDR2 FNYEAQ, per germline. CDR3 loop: CASSYSHLLRETQYF. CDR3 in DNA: TGTGCCAGCAGCTATAGCCACCTCCTTAGAGAGACCCAGTACTTC.

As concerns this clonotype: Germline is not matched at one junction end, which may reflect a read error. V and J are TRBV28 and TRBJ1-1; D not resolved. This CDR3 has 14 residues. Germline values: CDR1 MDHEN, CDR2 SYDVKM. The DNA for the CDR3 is TGTGCCTGCAGCCCTACCGGTCATGGGACTGAAGCTTTCTTT. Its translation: CACSPTGHGTEAFF.

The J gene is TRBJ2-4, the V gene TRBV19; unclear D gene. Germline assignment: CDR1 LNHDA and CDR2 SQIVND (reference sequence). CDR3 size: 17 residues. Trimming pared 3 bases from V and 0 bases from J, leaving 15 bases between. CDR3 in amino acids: CASSIFLAALAKNIQYF. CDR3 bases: TGTGCCAGTAGTATTTTCTTGGCAGCTCTAGCCAAAAACATTCAGTACTTC.

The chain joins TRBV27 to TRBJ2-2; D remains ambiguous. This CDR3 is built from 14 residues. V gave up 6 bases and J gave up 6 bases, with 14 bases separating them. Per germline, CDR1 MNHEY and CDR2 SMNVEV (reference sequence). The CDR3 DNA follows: TGTGCCAGCAGCAGTCGGCGCGGCGCCGGGGAGCTGTTTTTT. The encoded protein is CASSSRRGAGELFF.

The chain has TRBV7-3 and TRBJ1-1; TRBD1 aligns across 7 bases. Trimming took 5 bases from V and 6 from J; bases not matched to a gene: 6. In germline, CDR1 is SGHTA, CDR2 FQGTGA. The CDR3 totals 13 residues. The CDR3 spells CASSPRQGAEAFF. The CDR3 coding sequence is TGTGCCAGCAGCCCTAGACAGGGCGCTGAAGCTTTCTTT.